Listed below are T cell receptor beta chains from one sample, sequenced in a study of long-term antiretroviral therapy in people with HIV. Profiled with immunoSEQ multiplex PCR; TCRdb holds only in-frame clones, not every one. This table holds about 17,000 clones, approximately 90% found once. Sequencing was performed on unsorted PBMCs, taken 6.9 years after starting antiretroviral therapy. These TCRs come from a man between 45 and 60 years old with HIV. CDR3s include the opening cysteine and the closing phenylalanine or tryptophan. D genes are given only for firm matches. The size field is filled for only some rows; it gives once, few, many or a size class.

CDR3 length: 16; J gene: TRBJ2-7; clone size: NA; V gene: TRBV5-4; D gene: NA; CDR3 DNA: TGTGCCAGCAGCTCCCCAGGGGTTCCGATCTCCGACGAGCAGTACTTC; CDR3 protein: CASSSPGVPISDEQYF
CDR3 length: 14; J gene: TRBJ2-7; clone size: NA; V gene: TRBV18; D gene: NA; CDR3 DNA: TGTGCCAGCTCACCGACTCGACAGACCTACGAGCAGTACTTC; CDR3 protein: CASSPTRQTYEQYF
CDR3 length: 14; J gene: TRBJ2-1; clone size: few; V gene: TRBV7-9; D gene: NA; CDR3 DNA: TGTGCCAGCAGCTTATTGAGCTTTTCCGATGAGCAGTTCTTC; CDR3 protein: CASSLLSFSDEQFF
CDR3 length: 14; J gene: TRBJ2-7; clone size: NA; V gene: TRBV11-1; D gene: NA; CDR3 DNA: TGTGCCAGCACCTCTCTCGGCCTTCCCTACGAGCAGTACTTC; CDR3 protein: CASTSLGLPYEQYF
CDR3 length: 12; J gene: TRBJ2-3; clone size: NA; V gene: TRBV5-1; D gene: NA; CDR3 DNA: TGCGCCAGCAGCTTGGCCCTAGATACGCAGTATTTT; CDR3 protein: CASSLALDTQYF
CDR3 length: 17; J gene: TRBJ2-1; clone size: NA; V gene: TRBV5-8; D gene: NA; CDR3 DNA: TGTGCCAGCAGCTTGGGCATGGGCCTCGCATATAACAATGAGCAGTTCTTC; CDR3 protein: CASSLGMGLAYNNEQFF
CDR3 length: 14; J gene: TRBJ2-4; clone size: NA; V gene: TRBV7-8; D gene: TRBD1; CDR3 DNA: TGTGCCAGCAGCTTAGTAGAGACAGGGGGCATTCAGTACTTC; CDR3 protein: CASSLVETGGIQYF
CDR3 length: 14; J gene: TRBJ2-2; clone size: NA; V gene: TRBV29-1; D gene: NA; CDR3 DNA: TGCAGCGTTGTTGGGGCAGGGCCTACCGGGGAGCTGTTTTTT; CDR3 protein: CSVVGAGPTGELFF
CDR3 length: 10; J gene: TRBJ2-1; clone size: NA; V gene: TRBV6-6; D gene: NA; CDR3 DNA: TGTGCCAGCAGTTTCGGTGAGCAGTTCTTC; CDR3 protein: CASSFGEQFF
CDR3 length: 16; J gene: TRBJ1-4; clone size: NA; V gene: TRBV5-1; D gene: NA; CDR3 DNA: TGCGCCAGCAGTACCCCTGGAAGGGAGGCCGGTGAAAAACTGTTTTTT; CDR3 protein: CASSTPGREAGEKLFF
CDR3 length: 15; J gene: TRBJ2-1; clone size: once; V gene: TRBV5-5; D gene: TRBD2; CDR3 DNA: TGTGCCAGCAGCTTGGGGCTAGCGGGAGGTGGGGAGCAGTTCTTC; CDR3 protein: CASSLGLAGGGEQFF
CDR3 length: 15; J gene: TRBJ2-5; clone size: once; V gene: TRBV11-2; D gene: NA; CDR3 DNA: TGTGCCAGCAGCTTAAACGGACGGCTCCAAGAGACCCAGTACTTC; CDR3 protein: CASSLNGRLQETQYF
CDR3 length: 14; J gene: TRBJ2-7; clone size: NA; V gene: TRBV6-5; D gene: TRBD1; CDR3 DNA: TGTGCCAGCAGTTTAGGGGACAGGGACCACGAGCAGTACTTC; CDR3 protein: CASSLGDRDHEQYF
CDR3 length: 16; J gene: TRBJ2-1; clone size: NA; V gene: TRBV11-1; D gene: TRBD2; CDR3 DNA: TGTGCCAGCAGCTTAGCAGGCGGGAGGAGGTACAATGAGCAGTTCTTC; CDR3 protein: CASSLAGGRRYNEQFF
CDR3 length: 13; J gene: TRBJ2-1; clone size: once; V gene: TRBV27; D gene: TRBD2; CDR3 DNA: TGTGCCAGCGGGAGGCCACGGGGGGATGAGCAGTTCTTC; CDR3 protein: CASGRPRGDEQFF
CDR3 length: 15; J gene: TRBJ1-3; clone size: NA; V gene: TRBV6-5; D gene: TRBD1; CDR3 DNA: TGTGCCAGCAGTTATGGGACAGGGTCAGGAAACACCATATATTTT; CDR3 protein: CASSYGTGSGNTIYF
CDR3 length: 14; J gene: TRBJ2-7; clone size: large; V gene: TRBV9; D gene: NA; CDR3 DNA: TGTGCCAGCAGCTCGAGAGGAAGGGGAAACGAGCAGTACTTC; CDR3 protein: CASSSRGRGNEQYF
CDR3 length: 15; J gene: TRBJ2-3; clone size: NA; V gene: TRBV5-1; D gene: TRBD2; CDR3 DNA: TGCGCCAGCAGCCGTAGCGGGAGAGGCACAGATACGCAGTATTTT; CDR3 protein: CASSRSGRGTDTQYF
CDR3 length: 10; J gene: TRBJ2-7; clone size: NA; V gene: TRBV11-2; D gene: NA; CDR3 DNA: TGTGCCAGCAGCCCTCCCCAGCAGTACTTC; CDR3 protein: CASSPPQQYF
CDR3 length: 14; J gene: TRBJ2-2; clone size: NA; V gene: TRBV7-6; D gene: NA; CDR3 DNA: TGTGCCAGCAGCTCGGACTCGGCTGGCGGGGAGCTGTTTTTT; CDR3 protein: CASSSDSAGGELFF
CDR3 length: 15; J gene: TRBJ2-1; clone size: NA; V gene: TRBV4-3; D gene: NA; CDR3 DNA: TGCGCCAGCAGCCATAGTGTAGCTGGCTACAATGAGCAGTTCTTC; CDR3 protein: CASSHSVAGYNEQFF
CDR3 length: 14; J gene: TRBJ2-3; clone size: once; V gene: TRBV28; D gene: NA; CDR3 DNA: TGTGCCAGCACTTCGGGACTCGTCACAGATACGCAGTATTTT; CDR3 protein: CASTSGLVTDTQYF
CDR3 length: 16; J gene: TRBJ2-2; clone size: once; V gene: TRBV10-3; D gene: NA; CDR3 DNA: TGTGCCATCAGACCGGGACCGCACCTGAACACCGGGGAGCTGTTTTTT; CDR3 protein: CAIRPGPHLNTGELFF
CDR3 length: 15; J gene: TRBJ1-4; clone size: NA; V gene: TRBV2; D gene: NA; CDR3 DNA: TGTGCCAGCACCAGGGTTTACGGACCTAATGAAAAACTGTTTTTT; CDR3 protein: CASTRVYGPNEKLFF
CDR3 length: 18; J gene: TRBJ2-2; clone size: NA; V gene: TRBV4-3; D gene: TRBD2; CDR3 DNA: TGCGCCAGCAGCCAAGATCGGGCCGCGGGGGGACTCACCGGGGAGCTGTTTTTT; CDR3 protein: CASSQDRAAGGLTGELFF
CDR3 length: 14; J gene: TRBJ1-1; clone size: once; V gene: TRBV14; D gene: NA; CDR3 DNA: TGTGCCAGCAGCCAAGCAGCAGGGGCCACTGAAGCTTTCTTT; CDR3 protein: CASSQAAGATEAFF
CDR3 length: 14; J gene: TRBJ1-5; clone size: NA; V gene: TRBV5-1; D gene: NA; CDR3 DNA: TGCGCCAGCAGCTTATGGGCAGGGTCTCAGCCCCAGCATTTT; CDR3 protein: CASSLWAGSQPQHF
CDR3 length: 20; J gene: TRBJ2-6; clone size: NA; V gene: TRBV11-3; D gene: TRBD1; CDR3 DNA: TGTGCCAGCAGCTCGATTTCCCCTCGGGACAGCAACTCTGGGGCCAACGTCCTGACTTTC; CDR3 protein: CASSSISPRDSNSGANVLTF
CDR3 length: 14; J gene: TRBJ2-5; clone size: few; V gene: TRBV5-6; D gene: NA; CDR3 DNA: TGTGCCAGCAGCTTGGAGGTGGTACAAGAGACCCAGTACTTC; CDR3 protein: CASSLEVVQETQYF
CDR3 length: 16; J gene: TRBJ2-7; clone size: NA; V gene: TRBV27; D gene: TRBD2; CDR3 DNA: TGTGCCAGCAGTCCTGGTAGCGGGAGCCTAACGCACGAGCAGTACTTC; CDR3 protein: CASSPGSGSLTHEQYF
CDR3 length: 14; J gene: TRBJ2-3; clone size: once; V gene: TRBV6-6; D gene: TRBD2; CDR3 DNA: TGTGCCAGCAGTCCTCCGGGAGGCCCAGATACGCAGTATTTT; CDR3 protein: CASSPPGGPDTQYF
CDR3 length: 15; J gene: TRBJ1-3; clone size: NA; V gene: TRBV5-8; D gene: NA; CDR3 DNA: TGTGCCAGCAGCTTGTTGGGGTCCTCTGGAAACACCATATATTTT; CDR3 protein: CASSLLGSSGNTIYF
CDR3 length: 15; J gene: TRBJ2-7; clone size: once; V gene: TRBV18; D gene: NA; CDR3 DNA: TGTGCCAGCTCACCGCCAGGGAGCATGGGCTACGAGCAGTACTTC; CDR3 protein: CASSPPGSMGYEQYF
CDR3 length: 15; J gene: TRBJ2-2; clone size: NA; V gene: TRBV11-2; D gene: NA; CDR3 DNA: TGTGCCAGCAGCTTGTCCCGCCCGAACACCGGGGAGCTGTTTTTT; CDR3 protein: CASSLSRPNTGELFF
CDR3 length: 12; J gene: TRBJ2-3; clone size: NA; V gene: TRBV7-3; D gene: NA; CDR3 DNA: TGTGCCAGCAGCTTTGAATCAGATACGCAGTATTTT; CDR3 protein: CASSFESDTQYF
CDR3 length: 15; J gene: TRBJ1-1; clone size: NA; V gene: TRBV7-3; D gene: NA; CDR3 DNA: TGTGCCAGCAGCCGCTCTGGGGGAATGAACACTGAAGCTTTCTTT; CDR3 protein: CASSRSGGMNTEAFF
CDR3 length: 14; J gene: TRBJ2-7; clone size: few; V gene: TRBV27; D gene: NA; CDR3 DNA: TGTGCCAGCAGTGGGTCAGCGAGCTCCTACGAGCAGTACTTC; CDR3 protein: CASSGSASSYEQYF
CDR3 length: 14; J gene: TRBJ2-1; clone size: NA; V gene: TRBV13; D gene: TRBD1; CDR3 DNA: TGTGCCAGCAGCTCGGGACAGGGTAACAATGAGCAGTTCTTC; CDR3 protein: CASSSGQGNNEQFF
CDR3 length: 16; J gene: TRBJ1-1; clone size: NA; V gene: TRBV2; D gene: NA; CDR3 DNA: TGTGCCAGCAGAGGGCCACCAAACGGTCTGAACACTGAAGCTTTCTTT; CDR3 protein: CASRGPPNGLNTEAFF
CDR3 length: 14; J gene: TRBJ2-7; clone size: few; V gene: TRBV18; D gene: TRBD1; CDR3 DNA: TGTGCCAGCTCACCGGGGACAGGAGCCTACGAGCAGTACTTC; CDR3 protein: CASSPGTGAYEQYF
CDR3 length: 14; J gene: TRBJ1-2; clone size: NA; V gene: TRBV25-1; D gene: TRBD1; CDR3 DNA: TGTGCCAGCGCTGCTTCCGGGACAGGGACTGGCTACACCTTC; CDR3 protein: CASAASGTGTGYTF
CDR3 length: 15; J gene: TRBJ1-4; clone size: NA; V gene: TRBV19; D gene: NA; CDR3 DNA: TGTGCCAGTATGAGGGGGTCGGCGGATAATGAAAAACTGTTTTTT; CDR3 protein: CASMRGSADNEKLFF
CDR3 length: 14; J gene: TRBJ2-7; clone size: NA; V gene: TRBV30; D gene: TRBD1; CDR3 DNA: TGTGCCTGGAGTACGACAGGGAGCTCCTACGAGCAGTACTTC; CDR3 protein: CAWSTTGSSYEQYF
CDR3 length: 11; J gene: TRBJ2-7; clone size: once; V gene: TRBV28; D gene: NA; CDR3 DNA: TGTGCCAGCACGAAGTCCTACGAGCAGTACTTC; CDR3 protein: CASTKSYEQYF
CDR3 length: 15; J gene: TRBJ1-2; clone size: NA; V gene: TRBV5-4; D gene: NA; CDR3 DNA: TGTGCCAGCAGCTTACCCGGGACATCATTGGGAGGCTACACCTTC; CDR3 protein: CASSLPGTSLGGYTF
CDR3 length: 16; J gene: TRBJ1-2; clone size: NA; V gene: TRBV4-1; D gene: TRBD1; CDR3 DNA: TGCGCCAGCAGCCAAGAATTAGGGACAGTGGTCTATGGCTACACCTTC; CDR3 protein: CASSQELGTVVYGYTF
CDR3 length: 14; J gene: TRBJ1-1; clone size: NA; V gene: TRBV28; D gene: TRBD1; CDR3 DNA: TGTGCCAGCATCGTAACAGGGGGCTCGACTGAAGCTTTCTTT; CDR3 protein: CASIVTGGSTEAFF
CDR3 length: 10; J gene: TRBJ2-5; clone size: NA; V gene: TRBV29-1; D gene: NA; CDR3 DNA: TGCAGCGGAAGCCAAGAGACCCAGTACTTC; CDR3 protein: CSGSQETQYF